The clone carrying this TCR beta chain was found many times. This sample stems from a study of T cells in Graves' hyperthyroidism and ophthalmopathy. Trimming pared 1 base from V and 4 bases from J, leaving 3 bases between. From germline, CDR1 is DFQATT and CDR2 SNEGSKA (reference sequence). The CDR3 is made up of 11 amino acids. RNA transcripts yielded amplified TCR beta CDR3 regions. The TCR CDR3 first-round RT-PCR relied on the HTBI primer set. TCRdb reprocessed the multiplex PCR reads via MiXCR and lists one record per CDR3 protein. The table shows 300,000 to 400,000 distinct CDR3 sequences, with about 21% occurring only once.

The V call is TRBV20-1, the J call TRBJ2-3; no clear D. Input material: blood. This TCR derives from a woman aged 45 to 65 with Graves' hyperthyroidism. CDR3 sequence reads: CSARAADTQYF. CDR3 DNA: TGCAGTGCTAGAGCGGCAGATACGCAGTATTTT.